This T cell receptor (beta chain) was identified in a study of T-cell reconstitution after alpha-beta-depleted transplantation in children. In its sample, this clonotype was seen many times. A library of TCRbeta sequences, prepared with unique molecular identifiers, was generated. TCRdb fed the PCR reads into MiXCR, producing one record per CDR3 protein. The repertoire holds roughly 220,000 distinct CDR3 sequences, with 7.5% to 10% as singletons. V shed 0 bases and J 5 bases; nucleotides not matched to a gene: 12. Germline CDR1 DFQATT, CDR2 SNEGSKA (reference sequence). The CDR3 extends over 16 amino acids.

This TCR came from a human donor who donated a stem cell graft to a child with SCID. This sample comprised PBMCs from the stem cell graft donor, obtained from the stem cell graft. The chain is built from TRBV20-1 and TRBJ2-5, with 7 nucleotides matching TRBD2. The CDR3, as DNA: TGCAGTGCTAGAGATCCCAGTCGGAGCGGGGCGGAGACCCAGTACTTC. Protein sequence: CSARDPSRSGAETQYF.